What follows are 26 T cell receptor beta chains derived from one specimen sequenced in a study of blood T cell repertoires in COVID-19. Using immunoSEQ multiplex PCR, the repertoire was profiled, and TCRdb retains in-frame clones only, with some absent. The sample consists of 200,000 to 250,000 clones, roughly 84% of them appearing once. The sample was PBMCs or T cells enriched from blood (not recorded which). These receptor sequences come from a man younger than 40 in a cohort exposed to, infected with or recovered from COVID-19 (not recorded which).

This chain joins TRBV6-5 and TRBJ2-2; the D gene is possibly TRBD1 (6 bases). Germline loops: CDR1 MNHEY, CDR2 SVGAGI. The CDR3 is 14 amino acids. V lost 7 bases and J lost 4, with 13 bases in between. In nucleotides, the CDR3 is TGTGCCAGCAATAGGGACACCTTCACCGGGGAGCTGTTTTTT. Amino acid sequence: CASNRDTFTGELFF.

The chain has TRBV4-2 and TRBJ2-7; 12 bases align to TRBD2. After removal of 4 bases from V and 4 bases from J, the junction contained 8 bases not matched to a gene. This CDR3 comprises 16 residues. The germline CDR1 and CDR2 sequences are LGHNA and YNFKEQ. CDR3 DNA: TGTGCCAGCAGCCCCCGTCTAGCGGGAGGGCGGTACGAGCAGTACTTC. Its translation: CASSPRLAGGRYEQYF.

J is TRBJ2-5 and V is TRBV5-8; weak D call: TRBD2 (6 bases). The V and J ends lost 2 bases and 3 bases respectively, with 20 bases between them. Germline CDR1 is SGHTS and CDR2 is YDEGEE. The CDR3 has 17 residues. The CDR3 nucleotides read TGTGCCAGCAGCTTCCGGGACGGGAGTACAGGCGAAGAGACCCAGTACTTC. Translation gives CASSFRDGSTGEETQYF.

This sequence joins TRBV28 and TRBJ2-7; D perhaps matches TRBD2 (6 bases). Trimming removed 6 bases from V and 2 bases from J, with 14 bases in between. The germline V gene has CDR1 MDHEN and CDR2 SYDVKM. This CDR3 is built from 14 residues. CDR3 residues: CASRDNAGPYEQYF. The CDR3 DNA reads TGTGCCAGCAGGGACAACGCGGGGCCCTACGAGCAGTACTTC. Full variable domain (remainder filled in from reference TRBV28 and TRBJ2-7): DVKVTQSSRYLVKRTGEKVFLECVQDMDHENMFWYRQDPGLGLRLIYFSYDVKMKEKGDIPEGYSVSREKKERFSLILESASTNQTSMYLCASRDNAGPYEQYFGPGTRLTVT.

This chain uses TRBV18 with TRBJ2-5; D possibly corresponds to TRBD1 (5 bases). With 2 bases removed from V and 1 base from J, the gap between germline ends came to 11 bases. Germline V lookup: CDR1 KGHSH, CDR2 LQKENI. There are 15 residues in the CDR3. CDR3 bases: TGTGCCAGCTCACCATTTAGGGGTATCCAAGAGACCCAGTACTTC. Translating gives CASSPFRGIQETQYF.

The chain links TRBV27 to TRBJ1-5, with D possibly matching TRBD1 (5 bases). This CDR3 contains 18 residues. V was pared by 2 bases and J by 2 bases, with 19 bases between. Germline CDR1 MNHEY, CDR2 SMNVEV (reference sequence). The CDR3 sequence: CASSLRGSRPVGNQPQHF. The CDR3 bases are TGTGCCAGCAGTTTAAGGGGAAGTCGACCCGTTGGCAATCAGCCCCAGCATTTT.

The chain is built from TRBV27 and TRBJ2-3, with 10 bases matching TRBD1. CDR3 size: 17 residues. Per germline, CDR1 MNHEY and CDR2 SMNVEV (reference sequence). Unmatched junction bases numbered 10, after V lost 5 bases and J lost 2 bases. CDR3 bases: TGTGCCAGCAGTACGCCACGGGACAGGGGTTACACAGATACGCAGTATTTT. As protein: CASSTPRDRGYTDTQYF.

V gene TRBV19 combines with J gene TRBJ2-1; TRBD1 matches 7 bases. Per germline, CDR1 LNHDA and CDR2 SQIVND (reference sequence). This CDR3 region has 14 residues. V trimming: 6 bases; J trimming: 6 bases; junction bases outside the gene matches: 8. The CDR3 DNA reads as TGTGCCAGTAGGGAGACAGGGTTACGCAATGAGCAGTTCTTC. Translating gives CASRETGLRNEQFF.

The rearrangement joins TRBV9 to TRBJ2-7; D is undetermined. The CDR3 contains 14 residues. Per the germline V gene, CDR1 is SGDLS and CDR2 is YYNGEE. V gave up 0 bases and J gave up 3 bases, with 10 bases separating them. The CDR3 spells CASSVEDSFYEQYF. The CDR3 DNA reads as TGTGCCAGCAGCGTAGAGGATAGCTTCTACGAGCAGTACTTC.

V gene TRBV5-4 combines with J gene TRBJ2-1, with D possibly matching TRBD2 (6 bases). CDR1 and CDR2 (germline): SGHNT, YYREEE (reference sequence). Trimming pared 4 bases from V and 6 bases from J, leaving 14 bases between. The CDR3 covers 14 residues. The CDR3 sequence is CASSPDAGRNEQFF. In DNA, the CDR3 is TGTGCCAGCAGCCCCGACGCGGGGCGCAATGAGCAGTTCTTC.

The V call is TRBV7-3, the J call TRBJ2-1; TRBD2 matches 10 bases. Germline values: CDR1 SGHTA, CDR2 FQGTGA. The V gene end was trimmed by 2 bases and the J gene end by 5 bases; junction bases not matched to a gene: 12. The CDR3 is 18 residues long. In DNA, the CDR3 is TGTGCCAGCAGCTTACGGGGTACAGGACTAGCGGACAACAATGAGCAGTTCTTC. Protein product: CASSLRGTGLADNNEQFF.

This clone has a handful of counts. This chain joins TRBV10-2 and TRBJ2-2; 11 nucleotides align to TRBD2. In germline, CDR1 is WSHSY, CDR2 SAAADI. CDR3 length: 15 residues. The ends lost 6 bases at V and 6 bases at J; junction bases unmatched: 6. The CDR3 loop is CASSPGTSGPGELFF. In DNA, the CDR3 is TGCGCCAGCAGCCCCGGGACTAGCGGCCCCGGGGAGCTGTTTTTT.

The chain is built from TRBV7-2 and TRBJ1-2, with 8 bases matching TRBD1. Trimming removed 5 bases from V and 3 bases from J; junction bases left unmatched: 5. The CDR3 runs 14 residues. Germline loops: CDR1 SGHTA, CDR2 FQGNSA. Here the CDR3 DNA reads TGTGCCAGCAGCCGGACAGGGTTTGACTATGGCTACACCTTC. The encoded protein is CASSRTGFDYGYTF.

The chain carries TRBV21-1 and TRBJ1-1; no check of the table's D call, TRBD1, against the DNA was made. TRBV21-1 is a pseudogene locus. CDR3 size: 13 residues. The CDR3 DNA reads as TGTGCCAGCAGCAAACGACACCGTACTGAAGCTTTCTTT. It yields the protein CASSKRHRTEAFF.

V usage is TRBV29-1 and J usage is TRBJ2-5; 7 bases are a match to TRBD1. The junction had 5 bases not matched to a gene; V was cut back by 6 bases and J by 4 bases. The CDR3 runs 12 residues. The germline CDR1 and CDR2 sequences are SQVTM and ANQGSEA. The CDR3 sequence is CSVVDRAETQYF. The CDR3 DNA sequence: TGCAGCGTCGTCGACAGGGCAGAGACCCAGTACTTC. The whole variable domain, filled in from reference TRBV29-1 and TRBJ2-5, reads SAVISQKPSRDICQRGTSLTIQCQVDSQVTMMFWYRQQPGQSLTLIATANQGSEATYESGFVIDKFPISRPNLTFSTLTVSNMSPEDSSIYLCSVVDRAETQYFGPGTRLLVL.

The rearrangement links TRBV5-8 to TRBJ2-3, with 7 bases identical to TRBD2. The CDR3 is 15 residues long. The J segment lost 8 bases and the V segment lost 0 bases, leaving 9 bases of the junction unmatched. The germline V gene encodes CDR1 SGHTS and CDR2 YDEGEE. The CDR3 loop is CASSLVSGGGGTQYF. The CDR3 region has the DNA TGTGCCAGCAGCTTGGTATCGGGGGGAGGTGGTACGCAGTATTTT.

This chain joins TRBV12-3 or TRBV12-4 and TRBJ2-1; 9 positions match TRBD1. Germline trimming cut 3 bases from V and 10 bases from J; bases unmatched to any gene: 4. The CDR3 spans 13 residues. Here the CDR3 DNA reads TGTGCCAGCAGTTTTGGGACAGGGAGAGAGCAGTTCTTC. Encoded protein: CASSFGTGREQFF.

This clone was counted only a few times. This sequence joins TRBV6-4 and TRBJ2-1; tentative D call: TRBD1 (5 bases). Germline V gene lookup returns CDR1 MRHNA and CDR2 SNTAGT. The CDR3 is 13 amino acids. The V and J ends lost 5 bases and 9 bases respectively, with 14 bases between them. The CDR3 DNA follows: TGTGCCAGCAGTTACGAGAGTCAGGGTGAGCAGTTCTTC. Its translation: CASSYESQGEQFF.

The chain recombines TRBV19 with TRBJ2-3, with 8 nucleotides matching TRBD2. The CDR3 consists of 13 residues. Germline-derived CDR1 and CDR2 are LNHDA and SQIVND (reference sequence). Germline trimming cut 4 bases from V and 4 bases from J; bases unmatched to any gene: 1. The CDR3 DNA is TGTGCCAGTAGTAGGGGACTAGCAGATACGCAGTATTTT. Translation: CASSRGLADTQYF.

The CDR3 here is CASSQKRDQPQHF. In DNA form, the CDR3 reads TGCGCCAGCAGTCAAAAGAGGGATCAGCCCCAGCATTTT. The chain has TRBV23-1 and TRBJ1-5; D is unresolved. TRBV23-1 is marked as an open reading frame, function uncertain. The CDR3 has 13 residues. Trimming took 2 bases from V and 5 from J, leaving 7 bases between them.

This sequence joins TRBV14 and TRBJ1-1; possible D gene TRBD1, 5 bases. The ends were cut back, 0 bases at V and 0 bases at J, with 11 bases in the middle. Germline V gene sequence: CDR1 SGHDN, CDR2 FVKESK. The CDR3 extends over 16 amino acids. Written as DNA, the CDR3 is TGTGCCAGCAGCCAAGATCGGGGGACTTTGAACACTGAAGCTTTCTTT. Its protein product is CASSQDRGTLNTEAFF.

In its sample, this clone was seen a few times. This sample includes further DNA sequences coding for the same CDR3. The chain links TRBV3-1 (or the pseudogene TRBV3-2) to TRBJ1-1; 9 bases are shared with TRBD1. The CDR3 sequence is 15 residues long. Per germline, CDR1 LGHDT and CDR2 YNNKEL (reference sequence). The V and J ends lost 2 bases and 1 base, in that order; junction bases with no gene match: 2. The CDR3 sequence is CASSQLQGANTEAFF. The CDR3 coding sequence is TGTGCCAGCAGCCAACTACAGGGGGCGAACACTGAAGCTTTCTTT.

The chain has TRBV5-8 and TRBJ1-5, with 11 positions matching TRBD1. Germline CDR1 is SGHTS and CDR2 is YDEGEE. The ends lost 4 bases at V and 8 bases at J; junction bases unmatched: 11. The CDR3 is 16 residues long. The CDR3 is CASSPQGQGAWEPQHF. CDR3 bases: TGTGCCAGCAGCCCCCAAGGACAGGGGGCCTGGGAGCCCCAGCATTTT.

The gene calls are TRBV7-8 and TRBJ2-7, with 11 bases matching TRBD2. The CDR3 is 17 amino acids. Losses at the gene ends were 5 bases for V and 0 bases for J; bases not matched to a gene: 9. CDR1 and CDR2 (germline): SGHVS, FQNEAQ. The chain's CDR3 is CASSQGTSGISSYEQYF. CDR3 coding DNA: TGTGCCAGCAGCCAAGGGACTAGCGGTATAAGCTCCTACGAGCAGTACTTC.

The CDR3 DNA reads as TGTGCCACCAGTGATGAAACACCTGAGCAGTTCTTC. It specifies CATSDETPEQFF. The chain uses TRBV24-1 and TRBJ2-1, with D unresolved. Trimming took off 3 bases at V and 9 bases at J, with 8 bases between the two ends. The length of the CDR3 is 12 residues. Germline V gene sequence: CDR1 KGHDR, CDR2 SFDVKD.

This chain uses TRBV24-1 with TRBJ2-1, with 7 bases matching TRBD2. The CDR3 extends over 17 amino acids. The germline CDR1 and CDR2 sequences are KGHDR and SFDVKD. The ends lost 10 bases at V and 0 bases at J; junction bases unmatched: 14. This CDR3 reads CATSLAAGPPSYNEQFF. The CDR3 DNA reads TGTGCCACGTCCCTAGCGGCAGGTCCGCCCTCCTACAATGAGCAGTTCTTC.